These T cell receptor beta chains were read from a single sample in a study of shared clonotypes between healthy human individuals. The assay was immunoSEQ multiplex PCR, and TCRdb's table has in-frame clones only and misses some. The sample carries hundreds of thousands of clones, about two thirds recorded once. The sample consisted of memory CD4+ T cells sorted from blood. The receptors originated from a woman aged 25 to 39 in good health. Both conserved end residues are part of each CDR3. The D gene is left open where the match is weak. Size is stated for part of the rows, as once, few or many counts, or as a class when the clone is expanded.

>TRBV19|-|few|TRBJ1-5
CASSSSRDNQPQHF
TGTGCCAGTAGTTCGAGCAGGGACAATCAGCCCCAGCATTTT
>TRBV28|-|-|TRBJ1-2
CASSLGIQGNYGYTF
TGTGCCAGCAGTTTGGGGATCCAGGGAAACTATGGCTACACCTTC
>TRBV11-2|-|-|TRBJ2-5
CASSPRRGGETQYF
TGTGCCAGCAGCCCCCGACGGGGCGGTGAGACCCAGTACTTC
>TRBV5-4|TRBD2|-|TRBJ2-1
CASRTPGLAGNEQFF
TGTGCCAGCAGGACGCCGGGACTAGCGGGCAATGAGCAGTTCTTC
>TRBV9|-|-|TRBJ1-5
CASSVGGRTGRRPQHF
TGTGCCAGCAGCGTAGGGGGTCGAACAGGGCGAAGACCCCAGCATTTT
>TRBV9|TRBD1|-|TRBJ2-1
CASSPTGVSYNEQFF
TGTGCCAGCAGCCCGACAGGGGTCTCCTACAATGAGCAGTTCTTC
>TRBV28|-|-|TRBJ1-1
CASSLGVGTEAFF
TGTGCCAGCAGTTTGGGGGTTGGCACTGAAGCTTTCTTT
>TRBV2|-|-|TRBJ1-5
CASSEEAGWGQPQHF
TGTGCCAGCAGTGAAGAGGCGGGTTGGGGTCAGCCCCAGCATTTT
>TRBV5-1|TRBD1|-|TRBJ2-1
CASRLGDSRANEQFF
TGCGCCAGCAGATTGGGGGACAGCAGGGCCAATGAGCAGTTCTTC
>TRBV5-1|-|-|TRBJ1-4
CASSFRDPNEKLFF
TGCGCCAGCAGCTTCAGGGACCCTAATGAAAAACTGTTTTTT
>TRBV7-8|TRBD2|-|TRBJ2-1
CASSGSGGTYNEQFF
TGTGCCAGCAGCGGTAGCGGGGGCACCTACAATGAGCAGTTCTTC
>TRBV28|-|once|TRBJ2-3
CASRRTTSTDTQYF
TGTGCCAGCAGAAGGACTACCAGCACAGATACGCAGTATTTT
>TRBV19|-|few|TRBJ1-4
CASSRRKATNEKLFF
TGTGCCAGTAGTAGACGGAAGGCAACTAATGAAAAACTGTTTTTT
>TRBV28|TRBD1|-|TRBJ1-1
CATNGRTGVRAEAFF
TGTGCCACCAACGGTCGTACAGGGGTAAGGGCTGAAGCTTTCTTT
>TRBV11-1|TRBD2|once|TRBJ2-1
CASSDGTSGYNEQFF
TGTGCCAGCAGCGACGGGACTAGCGGTTACAATGAGCAGTTCTTC
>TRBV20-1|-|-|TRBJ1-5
CSATDPYQHF
TGCAGTGCCACGGACCCATACCAGCATTTT
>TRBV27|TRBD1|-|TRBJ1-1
CASSSNRGLDTEAFF
TGTGCCAGCAGTTCGAACAGGGGGCTGGACACTGAAGCTTTCTTT
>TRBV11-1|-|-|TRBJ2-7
CASSTQRDSYEQYF
TGTGCCAGCAGCACCCAACGGGATTCCTACGAGCAGTACTTC
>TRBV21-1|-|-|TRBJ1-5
CASSNPTGGGPQHF
TGTGCCAGCAGCAATCCGACTGGGGGGGGGCCCCAGCATTTT
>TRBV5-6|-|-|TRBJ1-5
CASSLGWGQPQHF
TGTGCCAGCAGCTTGGGATGGGGTCAGCCCCAGCATTTT
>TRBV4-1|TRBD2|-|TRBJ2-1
CASSQLLAAYNEQFF
TGCGCCAGCAGCCAATTACTAGCGGCCTACAATGAGCAGTTCTTC
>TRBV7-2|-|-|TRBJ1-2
CASSPAPSGYTF
TGTGCCAGCAGCCCCGCCCCCAGTGGCTACACCTTC
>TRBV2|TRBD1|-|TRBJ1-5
CASRATGADSNQPQHF
TGTGCCAGCAGGGCAACAGGGGCAGATAGCAATCAGCCCCAGCATTTT
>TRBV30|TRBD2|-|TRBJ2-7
CAWSLRSSGGGSYEQYF
TGTGCCTGGAGCCTCAGGTCGAGTGGCGGGGGCTCCTACGAGCAGTACTTC
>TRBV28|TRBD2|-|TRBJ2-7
CASSPGTSGPYEQYF
TGTGCCAGCAGTCCAGGAACTAGCGGACCCTACGAGCAGTACTTC
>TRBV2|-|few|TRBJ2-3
CASRRSGTRTDTQYF
TGTGCCAGCAGACGGAGCGGGACAAGAACAGATACGCAGTATTTT
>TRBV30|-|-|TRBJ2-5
CAWTGRLGETQYF
TGTGCCTGGACGGGTCGGCTGGGGGAGACCCAGTACTTC
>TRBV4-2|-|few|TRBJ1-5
CASSQGTSGQPQHF
TGTGCCAGCAGCCAAGGGACGTCAGGGCAGCCCCAGCATTTT
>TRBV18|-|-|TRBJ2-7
CASSLGAYEQYF
TGTGCCAGCTCACTCGGCGCTTACGAGCAGTACTTC
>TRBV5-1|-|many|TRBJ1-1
CASSSFGGDGTEAFF
TGCGCCAGCAGCTCCTTCGGGGGAGATGGCACTGAAGCTTTCTTT
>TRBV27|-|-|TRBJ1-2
CASRGDRNYGYTF
TGTGCCAGCAGGGGCGATAGGAACTATGGCTACACCTTC
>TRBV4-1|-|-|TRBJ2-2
CASSHADRDTGELFF
TGCGCCAGCAGCCACGCTGACAGAGACACCGGGGAGCTGTTTTTT
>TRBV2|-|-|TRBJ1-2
CASSELRGRRGYTF
TGTGCCAGCAGTGAACTCAGGGGAAGACGTGGCTACACCTTC
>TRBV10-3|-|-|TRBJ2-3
CATGAGPTDTQYF
TGTGCCACCGGAGCGGGCCCCACAGATACGCAGTATTTT
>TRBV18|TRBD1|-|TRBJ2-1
CASSEQGAMNNEQFF
TGTGCCAGCTCAGAACAGGGGGCGATGAACAATGAGCAGTTCTTC
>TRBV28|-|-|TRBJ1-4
CASSLQYRAYNEKLFF
TGTGCCAGCAGTTTACAATACAGGGCTTATAATGAAAAACTGTTTTTT
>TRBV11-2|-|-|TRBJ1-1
CATTRGRNTEAFF
TGTGCCACGACAAGGGGTAGGAACACTGAAGCTTTCTTT
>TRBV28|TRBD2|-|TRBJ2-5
CASRGTSGRAIQTQYF
TGTGCCAGCAGGGGGACTAGCGGGAGGGCCATCCAGACCCAGTACTTC
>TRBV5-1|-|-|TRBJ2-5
CASSLVGDQETQYF
TGCGCCAGCAGCTTGGTAGGAGACCAAGAGACCCAGTACTTC
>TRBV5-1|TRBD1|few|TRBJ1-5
CASSSGTGGNQPQHF
TGCGCCAGCAGCTCCGGGACAGGGGGCAATCAGCCCCAGCATTTT
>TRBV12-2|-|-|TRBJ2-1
CASRFGTAGSDEQFF
TGTGCAAGTCGCTTCGGGACCGCCGGGTCGGATGAGCAGTTCTTC
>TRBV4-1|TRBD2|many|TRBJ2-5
CASSHQAGELETQYF
TGCGCCAGCAGCCACCAAGCGGGAGAACTAGAGACCCAGTACTTC
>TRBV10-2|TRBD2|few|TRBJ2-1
CASTGLAGSSEQFF
TGCGCCAGCACGGGACTAGCGGGATCGTCTGAGCAGTTCTTC
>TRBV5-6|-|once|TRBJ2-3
CASSLGQAPDTQYF
TGTGCCAGCAGCTTGGGTCAAGCGCCGGATACGCAGTATTTT
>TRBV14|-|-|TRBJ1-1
CASSRQLNTEAFF
TGTGCCAGCAGCCGGCAATTGAACACTGAAGCTTTCTTT
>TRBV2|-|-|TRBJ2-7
CASRVGEQYF
TGTGCCAGCAGGGTAGGCGAGCAGTACTTC
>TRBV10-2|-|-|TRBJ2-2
CASSGPLRGELFF
TGCGCCAGCAGTGGCCCCCTCCGAGGGGAGCTGTTTTTT
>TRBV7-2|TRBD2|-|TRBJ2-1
CASSPRLAGALVREQFF
TGTGCCAGCAGCCCCCGCCTAGCGGGAGCACTTGTCCGTGAGCAGTTCTTC
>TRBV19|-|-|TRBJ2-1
CASSIMFDLSNEQFF
TGTGCCAGTAGTATAATGTTCGATTTGTCCAATGAGCAGTTCTTC
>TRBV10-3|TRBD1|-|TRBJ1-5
CAISRTGNNQPQHF
TGTGCCATCAGCCGGACAGGGAACAATCAGCCCCAGCATTTT
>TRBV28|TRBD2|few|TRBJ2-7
CASSGLAGASYEQYF
TGTGCCAGCAGTGGACTAGCGGGGGCCTCCTACGAGCAGTACTTC
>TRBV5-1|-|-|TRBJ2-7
CASSPRGAYEQYF
TGCGCCAGCAGCCCCAGAGGGGCCTACGAGCAGTACTTC
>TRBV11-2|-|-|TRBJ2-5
CASSMTGQQETQYF
TGTGCCAGCAGCATGACCGGTCAACAAGAGACCCAGTACTTC
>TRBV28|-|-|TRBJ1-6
CASSLWEDNSPLHF
TGTGCCAGCAGTTTATGGGAGGATAATTCACCCCTCCACTTT
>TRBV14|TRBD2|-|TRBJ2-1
CASSRLAGDLFSYNEQFF
TGTGCCAGCAGCCGACTAGCGGGAGACCTATTCTCCTACAATGAGCAGTTCTTC
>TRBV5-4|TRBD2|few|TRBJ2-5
CASSVAGGPGETQYF
TGTGCCAGCAGTGTAGCGGGAGGGCCCGGAGAGACCCAGTACTTC
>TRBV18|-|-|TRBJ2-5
CASSKGDLETQYF
TGTGCCAGCTCCAAGGGGGACTTGGAGACCCAGTACTTC